This entry lists 21 T cell receptor beta chains sequenced from one sample in a study of shared clonotypes between healthy human individuals. Data came from immunoSEQ multiplex PCR; TCRdb stores just in-frame clones and leaves some out. Altogether about 1.1 million clones are present, around 78% being singletons, with the ten largest covering about 0.52%. Input material: memory CD4+ T cells from PBMCs. Subset noted: CD45RA-negative fraction. The receptors come from a man aged 18 to 29 in good health. Some clones in this sample may be carry-over from other donors' samples.

The rearrangement joins TRBV19 to TRBJ2-7, with TRBD1 identical over 7 bases. CDR1 LNHDA and CDR2 SQIVND come from the germline V gene (reference sequence). The CDR3 has 16 amino acids. The V segment lost 3 bases and the J segment 4 bases; nucleotides outside the gene matches: 12. CDR3 amino acids: CASSILFGQGEYEQYF. The DNA of the CDR3 is TGTGCCAGTAGTATTTTATTCGGCCAGGGGGAGTACGAGCAGTACTTC.

Only a few counts were recorded for this clone. The chain is built from TRBV6-6 and TRBJ1-1, with 8 bases identical to TRBD1. CDR3 length: 16 amino acids. The V and J ends lost 5 bases and 0 bases, in that order; junction bases with no gene match: 8. CDR1 MNHNY and CDR2 SVGAGI come from the germline V gene (reference sequence). The CDR3 loop reads CASSPGTGLMNTEAFF. CDR3 nucleotides: TGTGCCAGCAGTCCCGGGACAGGATTAATGAACACTGAAGCTTTCTTT.

This chain connects TRBV5-1 to TRBJ1-4; D perhaps matches TRBD1 (6 bases). V was trimmed by 1 base and J by 10 bases, leaving 17 bases between them. Per the germline V gene, CDR1 is SGHRS and CDR2 is YFSETQ. The CDR3 contains 15 residues. This chain's CDR3 is CASSLQPPGEGKLFF. In DNA, the CDR3 is TGCGCCAGCAGCTTGCAACCCCCAGGGGAAGGAAAACTGTTTTTT.

This clone has more than one count but fewer than ten. V usage is TRBV6-1 and J usage is TRBJ1-2; D is unresolved. V dropped 6 bases and J dropped 5 bases, with 13 bases sitting between them. Germline V gives CDR1 MNHNS, CDR2 SASEGT. The length of the CDR3 is 13 residues. The CDR3 bases are TGTGCCAGCAGGGGCGCAACCGCTTATGGCTACACCTTC. This gives the protein CASRGATAYGYTF.

This clone was observed once. The chain employs TRBV11-2 and TRBJ2-3; 10 bases fit TRBD2. The CDR3 consists of 18 residues. CDR1 and CDR2 (germline): SGHAT, FQNNGV. V lost 0 bases to trimming and J lost 2 bases; unmatched junction nucleotides: 8. The CDR3 here is CASSLDLRLAGDTDTQYF. In nucleotides, the CDR3 is TGTGCCAGCAGCTTAGATCTACGGCTAGCGGGAGACACAGATACGCAGTATTTT.

The CDR3 region is CASAGTSLTSDTQYF. In DNA, the CDR3 is TGTGCCAGCGCGGGGACTTCTCTCACGTCGGATACGCAGTATTTT. This chain uses TRBV2 with TRBJ2-3; TRBD2 might be the D (6 bases). The CDR3 runs 15 residues. In germline, CDR1 is SNHLY, CDR2 FYNNEI. V was shortened by 8 bases and J by 6 bases, with 21 bases between the two germline ends. The complete variable domain, with remaining parts taken from reference TRBV2 and TRBJ2-3, reads EPEVTQTPSHQVTQMGQEVILRCVPISNHLYFYWYRQILGQKVEFLVSFYNNEISEKSEIFDDQFSVERPDGSNFTLKIRSTKLEDSAMYFCASAGTSLTSDTQYFGPGTRLTVL.

As for this clone: Relative to the germline gene, one junction end is altered; a read error may explain this. The CDR3 protein is CASSLAGGASGLGSLDF. The CDR3 bases are TGCGCCAGCAGCTTGGCCGGTGGGGCTAGCGGGTTAGGCTCGTTGGACTTC. The chain carries TRBV5-1 and TRBJ2-7, with 8 bases identical to TRBD2. The V gene's germline CDR1 is SGHRS and CDR2 YFSETQ. The CDR3 is 17 amino acids. Complete variable domain (other parts from reference TRBV5-1 and TRBJ2-7): KAGVTQTPRYLIKTRGQQVTLSCSPISGHRSVSWYQQTPGQGLQFLFEYFSETQRNKGNFPGRFSGRQFSNSRSEMNVSTLELGDSALYLCASSLAGGASGLGSLDFGPGTRLTVT.

This chain links TRBV9 with TRBJ2-5; TRBD1 aligns across 10 bases. J lost 3 bases, V lost 0 bases, and 2 bases had no gene match. The CDR3 runs 15 residues. Germline V CDR1 and CDR2: SGDLS, YYNGEE. CDR3: CASSVEGTGEETQYF. The CDR3 DNA is TGTGCCAGCAGCGTAGAGGGGACAGGGGAAGAGACCCAGTACTTC.

This clone was detected once. The chain carries TRBV4-1 and TRBJ1-1, with 8 bases that match TRBD1. Losses at the gene ends were 1 base for V and 5 bases for J; bases not matched to a gene: 12. The CDR3 loop spans 17 amino acids. Germline values: CDR1 MGHRA, CDR2 YSYEKL. DNA of the CDR3: TGCGCCAGCAGCCAAGCATGGGCCCAGGGGGCGAGGACTGAAGCTTTCTTT. Translating gives CASSQAWAQGARTEAFF.

This clone was seen a handful of times. This chain joins TRBV19 and TRBJ1-5; TRBD1 agrees at 7 bases. The CDR3 runs 13 residues. Per germline, CDR1 LNHDA and CDR2 SQIVND (reference sequence). With V trimmed by 5 bases and J by 2 bases, 0 bases remained unmatched. The CDR3 coding sequence is TGTGCCAGTAGTCAGGGGGGCAATCAGCCCCAGCATTTT. This encodes CASSQGGNQPQHF.

The chain has TRBV28 and TRBJ2-7; 8 nucleotides align to TRBD2. Germline values: CDR1 MDHEN, CDR2 SYDVKM. This CDR3 is 13 amino acids long. V shed 6 bases and J 3 bases; nucleotides not matched to a gene: 4. CDR3 nucleotides: TGTGCCAGCAGCCGGGGGGGAGACTACGAGCAGTACTTC. Amino acids: CASSRGGDYEQYF.

This chain connects TRBV28 to TRBJ1-1; maybe TRBD1 (5 bases). Trimming stripped 3 bases from V and 11 bases from J, with 25 bases between. CDR1 and CDR2 (germline): MDHEN, SYDVKM. The CDR3 loop spans 16 amino acids. CDR3 loop: CASSFLIDDSLSSAFF. The CDR3 DNA sequence: TGTGCCAGCAGTTTCCTGATAGACGACAGTCTCTCTTCCGCTTTCTTT.

This clone was counted many times. The chain employs TRBV18 and TRBJ2-4; no reliable D call. This CDR3 spans 19 amino acids. Germline CDR1 reads KGHSH; CDR2 reads LQKENI. With 1 base removed from V and 0 bases from J, the gap between germline ends came to 19 bases. The CDR3 DNA is TGTGCCAGCTCACCACAAGCACTACTTAGGCCTCTAGCCAAAAACATTCAGTACTTC. Its protein is CASSPQALLRPLAKNIQYF.

Of note for this clone: This specimen includes other DNA sequences encoding the same CDR3. The V gene is TRBV20-1, the J gene TRBJ2-1; D call uncertain. Germline CDR1 and CDR2: DFQATT and SNEGSKA (reference sequence). V lost 5 bases to trimming and J lost 2 bases, with 4 bases between them. This CDR3 has 11 amino acids. The CDR3 bases are TGCAGTGCTCAGACCTACAATGAGCAGTTCTTC. Translating it yields CSAQTYNEQFF.

J is TRBJ2-2 and V is TRBV6-5; TRBD1 matches at 7 bases. The CDR3 is 15 residues long. Germline CDR1 is MNHEY and CDR2 is SVGAGI. Trimming took 5 bases from V and 6 from J; bases not matched to a gene: 9. Here the CDR3 DNA reads TGTGCCAGCAGTACGACCGGGACAGTCGCCGGGGAGCTGTTTTTT. Translation: CASSTTGTVAGELFF.

CDR3: CASSLGPAGEQYF. CDR3 DNA: TGTGCCAGCAGCTTGGGACCCGCGGGAGAGCAGTACTTC. V and J are TRBV5-6 and TRBJ2-5; 7 nucleotides agree with TRBD2. Germline V gene lookup returns CDR1 SGHDT and CDR2 YYEEEE. J gave up 11 bases and V 0 bases, and 7 bases lay outside the gene matches. This CDR3 is 13 amino acids long.

This clone was found a few times. The J gene is TRBJ2-3, the V gene TRBV20-1, with D possibly being TRBD1 (5 bases). From germline, CDR1 is DFQATT and CDR2 SNEGSKA (reference sequence). Trimming left V 6 bases short and J 7 bases short, with 11 bases between. The length of the CDR3 is 11 residues. This CDR3 reads CSAPMGHTQYF. CDR3 in DNA: TGCAGTGCCCCAATGGGGCATACGCAGTATTTT.

The CDR3 DNA reads TGCAGCGTTGCTCCCTGGACAGTCTCGGTAGATACGCAGTATTTT. Its translation: CSVAPWTVSVDTQYF. The chain links TRBV29-1 to TRBJ2-3, with D tentatively TRBD1 (6 bases). CDR1 and CDR2 from the germline V gene are SQVTM and ANQGSEA. The CDR3 has 15 amino acids. Trimming cost V 4 bases and J 5 bases, with 19 bases left between them.

About this clone itself: The same CDR3 can be traced to other DNA sequences in this sample. The chain joins TRBV5-1 to TRBJ2-5; 12 bases are a match to TRBD1. The CDR3 sequence is 14 residues long. V was pared by 4 bases and J by 5 bases, with 3 bases of the junction left unmatched. Germline V gene sequence: CDR1 SGHRS, CDR2 YFSETQ. The CDR3 coding sequence is TGCGCCAGCAGCCGGGACAGGGGGCGCGAGACCCAGTACTTC. Amino acid sequence: CASSRDRGRETQYF.

This rearrangement joins TRBV4-1 to TRBJ2-7; TRBD1 matches at 10 bases. From germline, CDR1 is MGHRA and CDR2 YSYEKL. This CDR3 is 15 amino acids long. After removal of 0 bases from V and 6 bases from J, the junction contained 5 bases not matched to a gene. CDR3: CASSQEWDRGGEQYF. In DNA, the CDR3 is TGCGCCAGCAGCCAAGAATGGGACAGGGGAGGCGAGCAGTACTTC.

Turning to this clone: This sample includes further DNA sequences coding for the same CDR3. The CDR3 nucleotides are TGTGCCAGCAGCCCTGACAGGTACACAGATACGCAGTATTTT. It encodes CASSPDRYTDTQYF. The genes are TRBV7-3 and TRBJ2-3, with D possibly TRBD1 on 6 matching bases. Per the germline V gene, CDR1 is SGHTA and CDR2 is FQGTGA. The CDR3 consists of 14 residues. V lost 5 bases, J lost 2 bases, and 11 bases lay in between.